The present TCR beta chain was sequenced within a study of blood T cells in healthy people across ages. General study findings and limits: Aged donors had fewer naive CD4+ cells and lower diversity than long-lived donors.

Comments on this clonotype: Its matching antigen is unknown.

Then a second PCR, running roughly 7 to 12 cycles, was carried out with a sample-barcoded 5' primer and a J-beta primer mix. TCRdb passed the 5' RACE reads through MiXCR, listing each CDR3 protein once. The sample has just under 900,000 distinct CDR3 sequences, under 30% seen once; the top ten hold around 16%. V dropped 4 bases and J dropped 8 bases, with 11 bases sitting between them. Germline V gives CDR1 KGHSH, CDR2 LQKENI. This CDR3 comprises 13 residues. This receptor was identified in a woman older than 75 in good health. The sample comprised blood. The chain has TRBV18 and TRBJ1-4; D may be TRBD1 (5 bases). Written as DNA, the CDR3 is TGTGCCAGCTCACGACAGCGGGAAGAAAAACTGTTTTTT. Protein sequence: CASSRQREEKLFF.